This passage covers 19 T cell receptor beta chains from one sample sequenced in a study of post-analysis software for immune sequencing data. The study, taken as a whole, reports: There were roughly five TRBV segments more frequent in patients than controls, and TRBV5-6, TRBV5-1 and TRBV20-1 were among them.

These receptors have no known antigen. The library was made from cDNA and included unique molecular identifiers. TCRdb reprocessed the PCR reads via MiXCR and lists one record per CDR3 protein. In the table there are roughly 400,000 distinct CDR3 sequences, 35% to 45% of which are singletons. The material sequenced was blood. The receptor source for this set is a girl aged 2-10 years with multiple sclerosis.

The rearrangement links TRBV5-1 to TRBJ2-5; 8 bases match TRBD2. The J segment lost 5 bases and the V segment lost 3 bases, leaving 9 bases of the junction unmatched. Germline-derived CDR1 and CDR2 are SGHRS and YFSETQ. CDR3 length: 15 amino acids. The CDR3 nucleotides are TGCGCCAGCAGCTCCCTAGCGGGCAGTGGGGAGACCCAGTACTTC. Its protein is CASSSLAGSGETQYF.

The chain couples TRBV4-1 to TRBJ2-3; D not certain. This CDR3 spans 16 amino acids. Trimming shortened V by 2 bases and J by 0 bases, and 12 bases separated the two germline ends. The germline V gene has CDR1 MGHRA and CDR2 YSYEKL. CDR3 DNA: TGCGCCAGCAGCCAACGGACCGCGTCTAGCACAGATACGCAGTATTTT. This sequence encodes CASSQRTASSTDTQYF.

This rearrangement joins TRBV6-5 to TRBJ1-5; TRBD1 matches 7 bases. After removal of 8 bases from V and 4 bases from J, the junction contained 5 bases not matched to a gene. The CDR3 is made up of 13 amino acids. CDR1 is MNHEY and CDR2 is SVGAGI in the germline V gene. CDR3 DNA: TGTGCCAGCTCGGGACAGAGGAATCAGCCCCAGCATTTT. As protein: CASSGQRNQPQHF.

The table lists this clonotype with a few counts. The CDR3 loop reads CASSLTASDTQYF. Written as DNA, the CDR3 is TGTGCCAGCAGTTTGACAGCTTCAGATACGCAGTATTTT. The chain uses TRBV12-3 or TRBV12-4 and TRBJ2-3; D is perhaps TRBD1 (5 bases). This CDR3 contains 13 residues. V shed 3 bases and J shed 4 bases, with 8 bases lying between them.

The chain joins TRBV28 to TRBJ1-4; weak D call: TRBD1 (6 bases). Germline V gene sequence: CDR1 MDHEN, CDR2 SYDVKM. The CDR3 extends over 18 amino acids. Trimming cost V 1 base and J 8 bases, with 23 bases left between them. CDR3 in amino acids: CASSLSLRQARPGEKLFF. For the CDR3, the DNA is TGTGCCAGCAGTTTATCTCTACGACAGGCCCGGCCGGGGGAAAAACTGTTTTTT.

The chain combines TRBV7-2 with TRBJ2-5; D tentatively fits TRBD1 or TRBD2 (6 bases each). The CDR3 spans 16 residues. Germline CDR1 SGHTA, CDR2 FQGNSA. V lost 5 bases to trimming and J lost 3 bases, with 19 bases between them. CDR3 region: CASSPNGGRIKETQYF. CDR3 coding DNA: TGTGCCAGCAGCCCTAATGGGGGGCGGATTAAAGAGACCCAGTACTTC. Full variable domain (outside the CDR3, taken from reference TRBV7-2 and TRBJ2-5): GAGVSQSPSNKVTEKGKDVELRCDPISGHTALYWYRQSLGQGLEFLIYFQGNSAPDKSGLPSDRFSAERTGGSVSTLTIQRTQQEDSAVYLCASSPNGGRIKETQYFGPGTRLLVL.

In nucleotides, the CDR3 is TGCAGTGCTAGAGATCATTTGGTGGAAGCGGGAGACAGCACAGATACGCAGTATTTT. Protein product: CSARDHLVEAGDSTDTQYF. This chain uses TRBV20-1 with TRBJ2-3; 8 nucleotides agree with TRBD2. Germline CDR1 and CDR2: DFQATT and SNEGSKA (reference sequence). The CDR3 has 19 amino acids. Trimming at V came to 0 bases and at J to 0 bases, leaving 14 bases not matched to a gene.

On this clonotype: The junction departs from the called germline gene at one end, perhaps through a read error. CDR3 residues: CASSVNRQETRYF. Written as DNA, the CDR3 is TGTGCCAGCAGCGTTAACAGGCAAGAGACCCGGTACTTC. V usage is TRBV7-2 and J usage is TRBJ2-5; weak D call: TRBD1 (5 bases). In germline, CDR1 is SGHTA, CDR2 FQGNSA. The CDR3 spans 13 residues.

The J gene is TRBJ2-5, the V gene TRBV5-1; TRBD1 agrees at 9 bases. CDR1 and CDR2 (germline): SGHRS, YFSETQ. The length of the CDR3 is 14 residues. Trimming at V came to 4 bases and at J to 2 bases, leaving 3 bases not matched to a gene. The DNA of the CDR3 is TGCGCCAGCAGCACCGGACAGGGGCAAGAGACCCAGTACTTC. Protein: CASSTGQGQETQYF.

This clonotype was seen a handful of times. J is TRBJ2-7 and V is TRBV7-8, with D possibly TRBD2 on 5 matching bases. This CDR3 contains 14 residues. V was trimmed by 2 bases and J by 3 bases, leaving 11 bases between them. CDR1 SGHVS and CDR2 FQNEAQ come from the germline V gene. The CDR3 DNA reads TGTGCCAGCAGCTTAAGGACTGCTCACTACGAGCAGTACTTC. Its protein product is CASSLRTAHYEQYF.

This clonotype was observed a few times. The chain links TRBV6-5 to TRBJ2-7, with 9 bases lining up with TRBD2. The CDR3 extends over 14 amino acids. Germline CDR1 MNHEY, CDR2 SVGAGI. The J segment lost 3 bases and the V segment lost 6 bases, leaving 6 bases of the junction unmatched. The CDR3 DNA is TGTGCCAGCAGCCTAGCGGGAAAGATCTACGAGCAGTACTTC. Its translation: CASSLAGKIYEQYF.

This sequence joins TRBV12-3 or TRBV12-4 and TRBJ2-3, with 9 nucleotides matching TRBD2. CDR3 size: 15 residues. J lost 5 bases, V lost 7 bases, and 10 bases had no gene match. CDR3: CASTNSGRGVDTQYF. CDR3 coding DNA: TGTGCCAGCACTAATAGCGGGAGAGGTGTAGATACGCAGTATTTT.

This clonotype has at least ten counts. V is TRBV27 and J is TRBJ2-5; a possible D gene is TRBD1 (5 bases). The DNA end is more similar to TRBJ2-7, so the J call may be wrong. This CDR3 has 14 amino acids. CDR1 is MNHEY and CDR2 is SMNVEV in the germline V gene (reference sequence). DNA of the CDR3: TGTGCCAGCAGTTTCGGGCAGGGCACTTACGAGCAGTACTTC. It codes for CASSFGQGTYEQYF.

The V gene is TRBV7-8, the J gene TRBJ1-2; D is unclear. Per germline, CDR1 SGHVS and CDR2 FQNEAQ. The germline V and J ends were trimmed by 0 bases and 9 bases, with 11 bases remaining between them. This CDR3 comprises 13 residues. CDR3 coding DNA: TGTGCCAGCAGCTTAGCGTATCAGGCTAGCTACACCTTC. Translated: CASSLAYQASYTF.

The gene calls are TRBV28 and TRBJ2-1; 7 positions match TRBD2. The CDR3 extends over 15 amino acids. J was trimmed by 3 bases and V by 3 bases; bases with no gene match: 5. Germline CDR1 is MDHEN and CDR2 is SYDVKM. In DNA form, the CDR3 reads TGTGCCAGCAGTTTGCCCAGCGGGATCTACAATGAGCAGTTCTTC. It translates to CASSLPSGIYNEQFF.

This clonotype has a handful of counts. This chain uses TRBV20-1 with TRBJ2-7, with D unclear. V lost 1 base and J 1 base, leaving 5 bases between the germline ends. From germline, CDR1 is DFQATT and CDR2 SNEGSKA (reference sequence). The CDR3 is 12 amino acids. The CDR3 DNA reads TGCAGTGCTAGAGCTGTTTCCTACGAGCAGTACTTC. This translates into CSARAVSYEQYF.

The chain recombines TRBV29-1 with TRBJ2-7; tentatively, D is TRBD1 (5 bases). Germline V gene data show CDR1 as SQVTM and CDR2 as ANQGSEA. V was pared by 8 bases and J by 0 bases, with 11 bases between. CDR3 length: 12 amino acids. The CDR3 sequence: CSSIGDSYEQYF. The CDR3, as DNA: TGCAGCTCCATAGGGGACTCCTACGAGCAGTACTTC.

The chain recombines TRBV28 with TRBJ2-7; no clear D. The CDR3 spans 14 residues. Per the germline V gene, CDR1 is MDHEN and CDR2 is SYDVKM. Between the trimmed V and J ends, which lost 3 bases and 2 bases, there was a span of 11 bases. CDR3 in amino acids: CASSFSPRTYEQYF. CDR3 DNA: TGTGCCAGCAGTTTTTCTCCTCGTACCTACGAGCAGTACTTC.

This sequence joins TRBV2 and TRBJ2-1, with D maybe TRBD2 (6 bases). The CDR3 spans 13 residues. V was trimmed by 11 bases and J by 11 bases, leaving 22 bases between them. Per germline, CDR1 SNHLY and CDR2 FYNNEI. The CDR3 reads CAHHGPGGDKQFF. In DNA form, the CDR3 reads TGTGCCCACCATGGTCCAGGAGGGGATAAGCAGTTCTTC.